The 14 T cell receptor beta chains below all came from one sample that was sequenced in a study of T cell changes during pregnancy in multiple sclerosis. Generated by immunoSEQ multiplex PCR, the TCRdb table keeps only in-frame clones and is missing some. The sample contains 45,000 to 60,000 clones, around 87% of which appear only once. The starting material was CD8+ T cells from peripheral blood mononuclear cells, obtained in the second trimester of pregnancy. All receptors come from a female donor with multiple sclerosis, enrolled in a pregnancy study.

The chain combines TRBV15 with TRBJ2-2; D not certain. Trimming pared 1 base from V and 6 bases from J, leaving 3 bases between. CDR3 length: 12 residues. Germline CDR1 LNHNV, CDR2 YYDKDF (reference sequence). CDR3 DNA: TGTGCCACCAGCAGAGTAGCCGGGGAGCTGTTTTTT. Translation: CATSRVAGELFF.

The chain is built from TRBV29-1 and TRBJ2-1, with 9 bases that match TRBD1. V lost 5 bases, J lost 12 bases, and 17 bases stayed unmatched. Germline-derived CDR1 and CDR2 are SQVTM and ANQGSEA. The CDR3 contains 15 residues. CDR3 DNA: TGCAGCGTTCCTACAGGGGGCCCGCTGGTAAAAGGGCAGTTCTTC. Amino acid sequence: CSVPTGGPLVKGQFF.

This chain uses TRBV18 with TRBJ2-7; a possible D gene is TRBD2 (6 bases). The germline gives CDR1 KGHSH, CDR2 LQKENI. The CDR3 covers 14 residues. V dropped 5 bases and J dropped 3 bases, with 14 bases sitting between them. CDR3 loop: CASSGDGTFYEQYF. CDR3 nucleotides: TGTGCCAGCTCAGGAGACGGGACTTTCTACGAGCAGTACTTC. The full variable domain, completed using reference TRBV18 and TRBJ2-7, is NAGVMQNPRHLVRRRGQEARLRCSPMKGHSHVYWYRQLPEEGLKFMVYLQKENIIDESGMPKERFSAEFPKEGPSILRIQQVVRGDSAAYFCASSGDGTFYEQYFGPGTRLTVT.

V and J are TRBV2 and TRBJ2-2; 13 positions match TRBD2. The CDR3 loop spans 18 amino acids. Germline CDR1 is SNHLY and CDR2 is FYNNEI. V shed 4 bases and J 0 bases; nucleotides not matched to a gene: 5. This CDR3 is CASSAGLAGVSNTGELFF. CDR3 in DNA: TGTGCCAGCAGTGCCGGACTAGCGGGGGTCTCGAACACCGGGGAGCTGTTTTTT.

The V gene is TRBV30, the J gene TRBJ1-6, with TRBD1 as a possible D gene (6 bases). The CDR3 extends over 13 amino acids. Per the germline V gene, CDR1 is GTSNPN and CDR2 is SVGIG (reference sequence). Trimming took 3 bases from V and 12 from J, leaving 15 bases between them. The DNA for the CDR3 is TGTGCCTGGAGGTCAGGGGTTCGGGTACCCCTCCACTTT. It yields the protein CAWRSGVRVPLHF.

This sequence joins TRBV13 and TRBJ2-2; the match to TRBD2 covers 9 bases. Germline CDR1 PRHDT, CDR2 FYEKMQ (reference sequence). V trimming: 4 bases; J trimming: 4 bases; junction bases outside the gene matches: 10. CDR3 length equals 17 residues. The CDR3 loop reads CASSYLAGSQLTGELFF. The DNA for the CDR3 is TGTGCCAGCAGCTATCTAGCGGGGAGTCAGCTCACCGGGGAGCTGTTTTTT.

This chain connects TRBV6-1 to TRBJ2-2; the D is unclear. The V gene's germline CDR1 is MNHNS and CDR2 SASEGT. The germline V and J ends were trimmed by 11 bases and 4 bases, with 8 bases remaining between them. This CDR3 is 11 amino acids long. In DNA, the CDR3 is TGTGCCGTGTTCTTCACCGGGGAGCTGTTTTTT. It encodes CAVFFTGELFF.

This clone was recorded once. V is TRBV14 and J is TRBJ2-7, with D tentatively TRBD2 (7 bases). With 0 bases removed from V and 6 bases from J, the gap between germline ends came to 12 bases. This CDR3 spans 14 amino acids. Looked up from germline, CDR1 is SGHDN and CDR2 is FVKESK. In DNA form, the CDR3 reads TGTGCCAGCAGCCAAGAAGGGGGGGGGAGCGAGCAGTACTTC. Protein product: CASSQEGGGSEQYF.

The chain couples TRBV30 to TRBJ1-2; 7 nucleotides match TRBD1. Germline CDR1 reads GTSNPN; CDR2 reads SVGIG (reference sequence). CDR3 length: 15 residues. Unmatched junction bases numbered 7, after V lost 2 bases and J lost 1 base. CDR3 nucleotide sequence: TGTGCCTGGAGTACCACAGGGGAAGTTAACTATGGCTACACCTTC. Encoded protein: CAWSTTGEVNYGYTF.

J is TRBJ1-1 and V is TRBV7-2; maybe TRBD1 (6 bases). Between the trimmed V and J ends, which lost 5 bases and 4 bases, there was a span of 20 bases. The CDR3 has 16 residues. CDR1 is SGHTA and CDR2 is FQGNSA in the germline V gene. The CDR3 DNA sequence: TGTGCCAGCAGCAAGGGGGAGGGGCCGCCGCCCACTGAAGCTTTCTTT. Translated: CASSKGEGPPPTEAFF.

The genes are TRBV7-6 and TRBJ2-1; D possibly corresponds to TRBD2 (7 bases). V lost 5 bases to trimming and J lost 4 bases, with 15 bases between them. This CDR3 region has 15 residues. CDR1 SGHVS and CDR2 FNYEAQ come from the germline V gene. The CDR3 spells CASSGLGGPYNEQFF. CDR3 nucleotides: TGTGCCAGCAGCGGACTCGGGGGGCCTTACAATGAGCAGTTCTTC.

The chain uses TRBV9 and TRBJ2-7; a weak D match, TRBD2 (7 bases). The CDR3 runs to 20 residues. Germline V CDR1 and CDR2: SGDLS, YYNGEE. Trimming took 1 base from V and 0 from J, leaving 26 bases between them. The CDR3 DNA follows: TGTGCCAGCAGCGTATTAGGTAGGGGGGGCCCCCCACGCAGCTCCTACGAGCAGTACTTC. Translated, it gives CASSVLGRGGPPRSSYEQYF. Filled out from reference TRBV9 and TRBJ2-7, the complete variable domain reads DSGVTQTPKHLITATGQRVTLRCSPRSGDLSVYWYQQSLDQGLQFLIQYYNGEERAKGNILERFSAQQFPDLHSELNLSSLELGDSALYFCASSVLGRGGPPRSSYEQYFGPGTRLTVT.

This clone was counted a single time. The chain links TRBV9 to TRBJ2-2; 7 bases map to TRBD1. Germline lookup yields CDR1 SGDLS and CDR2 YYNGEE. The V and J ends lost 0 bases and 7 bases, in that order; junction bases with no gene match: 6. This CDR3 comprises 15 residues. CDR3 sequence: CASSVEGAAVGELFF. The CDR3 DNA reads as TGTGCCAGCAGCGTAGAGGGGGCAGCGGTCGGGGAGCTGTTTTTT. Full variable domain (remainder filled in from reference TRBV9 and TRBJ2-2): DSGVTQTPKHLITATGQRVTLRCSPRSGDLSVYWYQQSLDQGLQFLIQYYNGEERAKGNILERFSAQQFPDLHSELNLSSLELGDSALYFCASSVEGAAVGELFFGEGSRLTVL.

The gene calls are TRBV6-5 and TRBJ2-5; 10 nucleotides match TRBD2. This CDR3 is built from 15 residues. Germline V gives CDR1 MNHEY, CDR2 SVGAGI. V was clipped by 0 bases and J by 5 bases; unmatched bases: 3. CDR3 nucleotide sequence: TGTGCCAGCAGTTACTCTAGCGGGGGGCCGGAGACCCAGTACTTC. This codes for CASSYSSGGPETQYF.